What follows describes a single T cell receptor (beta chain). It has no known antigen specificity. Base qualities are not recorded, but no much larger clone differs from it by a single base. To prepare the library, 5' RACE was applied. The run used a NextSeq 500. Unique molecular identifiers were attached to individual cDNA molecules in the TCR library protocol so that sequencing error and PCR bias could be corrected. TCR alpha and beta chains were both sequenced, and the abundances of alpha and beta sequences in each sample were closely correlated with each other. Regarding the original processing steps: Decombinator V4 was used to perform V gene, J gene and CDR3 annotation of TCR sequences. Expanded TCRs were defined as changing significantly between any two time points under a Poisson model with p below 0.0001. TCR abundances were normalised to the total number of TCRs sequenced in each sample and reported as counts per million. A search of VDJdb, accessed on 1 November 2021, was run for TCRs annotated to CMV, EBV and SARS-CoV-2, with TCRs annotated for multiple antigens excluded. The public sequencing data were trimmed at Q25 with fastp and processed into clonotypes with MiXCR by TCRdb, which kept only in-frame beta chains. Every CDR3 protein is listed once, alongside the most common genes and DNA of its rows. TCRdb, rather than the study authors, made the V and J calls. The sample table shows about 77,000 distinct CDR3 sequences, and 10% to 15% are seen once. The ten largest clones capture 15% of the sample.

This record belongs to a study of early T cells in non-severe SARS-CoV-2 infection (dated by TCRdb to about 2021). Turning to the overall study: Bulk RNA from unsorted whole blood was used for TCR sequencing, so alpha and beta chains could not be paired.

What the research found in general, with its limitations: VDJdb matching was skewed toward anti-spike CD8 responses, so virus-specific expansions were likely underestimated and private and CD4 specificities were missed.

This was a case-control study nested in a cohort of healthcare workers in London, UK, who had nasopharyngeal swab PCR tests and blood samples taken every week. Healthcare workers were recruited during the week of the UK lockdown, between 23 and 31 March 2020, and followed weekly for up to roughly 16 weeks. The source material was whole blood, sampled at baseline. The receptor was derived from an adult who was a healthcare worker with PCR-confirmed SARS-CoV-2 infection or an uninfected control (not recorded which). The donor label of this sample is uncertain.

CDR3 protein: CASGPGNQPQHF. The DNA is TGTGCCAGTGGACCAGGAAATCAGCCCCAGCATTTT. The chain joins TRBV7-9 to TRBJ1-5, with the D gene uncertain. The V and J ends are trimmed by 9 bases and 4 bases, leaving 10 bases between them. The CDR1 and CDR2 encoded by the germline V gene (reference sequence) are SEHNR and FQNEAQ. CDR3 length: 12 amino acids, cysteine to phenylalanine. Just CDR3 DNA is preserved here, 36 bases in frame from base 1.